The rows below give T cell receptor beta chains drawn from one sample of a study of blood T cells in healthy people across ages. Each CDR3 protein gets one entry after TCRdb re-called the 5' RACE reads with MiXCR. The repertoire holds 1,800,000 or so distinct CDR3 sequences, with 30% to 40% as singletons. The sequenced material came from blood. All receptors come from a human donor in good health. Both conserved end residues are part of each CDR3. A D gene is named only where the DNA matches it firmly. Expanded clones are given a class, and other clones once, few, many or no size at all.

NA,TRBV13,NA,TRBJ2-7,TGTGCCAGCAGCCCACCGGGGTACCCCTACGAGCAGTACTTC,CASSPPGYPYEQYF
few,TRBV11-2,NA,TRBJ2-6,TGTGCCAGCAGCTTAGATCGGTACAGAAGCTCTGGGGCCAACGTCCTGACTTTC,CASSLDRYRSSGANVLTF
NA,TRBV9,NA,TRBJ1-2,TGTGCCAGCGGCGTAGCTTCCTCCGGGCTACCCTCTATGGCCTACACCTTC,CASGVASSGLPSMAYTF
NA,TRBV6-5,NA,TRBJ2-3,TGTGCCAGCAGGGTAGGGGGGATCGCAGATACGCAGTATTTT,CASRVGGIADTQYF
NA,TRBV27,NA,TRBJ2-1,TGTGCCAGCGCACCAAGGAGGACGTACAATGAGCAGTTCTTC,CASAPRRTYNEQFF
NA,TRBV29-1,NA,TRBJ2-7,TGCAGCGTGCAGGGGCCTATCTCCTACGAGCAGTACTTC,CSVQGPISYEQYF
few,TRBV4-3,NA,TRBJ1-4,TGCGCCAGCAGCCAAGATTGGGACGCTAATGAAAAACTGTTTTTT,CASSQDWDANEKLFF
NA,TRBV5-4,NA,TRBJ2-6,TGTGCCAGCAGCTTGGTTTCCTACTTAAGCTCTGGGGCCAACGTCCTGACTTTC,CASSLVSYLSSGANVLTF
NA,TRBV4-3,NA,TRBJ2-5,TGCGCCAGCAGCCAGGCCCACAGGGTAGGAGAGACCCAGTACTTC,CASSQAHRVGETQYF
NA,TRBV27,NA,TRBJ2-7,TGTGCCAGCAGTTTATCAAGGGAAGGGTCCTACGAGCAGTACTTC,CASSLSREGSYEQYF
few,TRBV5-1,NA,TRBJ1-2,TGCGCCAGCAGCGCCGAAAGGGAGGATGGCTACACCTTC,CASSAEREDGYTF
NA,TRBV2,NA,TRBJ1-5,TGTGCCAACCTAGAGAGGGGAGGCAATCAGCCCCAGCATTTT,CANLERGGNQPQHF
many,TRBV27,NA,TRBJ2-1,TGTGCCAGCAGTCGGGGTTGGAATGAGCAGTTCTTC,CASSRGWNEQFF
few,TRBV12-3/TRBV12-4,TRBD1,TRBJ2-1,TGTGCCAGCAGACAGGGGGCTATGAATGAGCAGTTCTTC,CASRQGAMNEQFF
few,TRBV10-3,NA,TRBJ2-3,TGTGCCATCAGTGAAGCACCCACAGATACGCAGTATTTT,CAISEAPTDTQYF
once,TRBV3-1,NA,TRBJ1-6,TGTGCCAGCAGCCAGAACTGGGGCGGCGGTTCACCCCTCCACTTT,CASSQNWGGGSPLHF
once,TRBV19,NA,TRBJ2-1,TGTGCCAGTAGTATAGGACCCTCTGCCTACAATGAGCAGTTCTTC,CASSIGPSAYNEQFF
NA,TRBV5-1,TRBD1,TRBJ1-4,TGCGCCAGCAGCCAGACCGTCGGGACAGGGGAAAAACTGTTTTTT,CASSQTVGTGEKLFF
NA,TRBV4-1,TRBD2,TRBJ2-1,TGCGCCAGCAGCCAGAGTCTAGCGGGGGGCAGAGATGAGCAGTTCTTC,CASSQSLAGGRDEQFF
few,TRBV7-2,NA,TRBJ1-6,TGTGCCAGCAGCCATGGACGGGGGTTAGGATCACCCCTCCACTTT,CASSHGRGLGSPLHF
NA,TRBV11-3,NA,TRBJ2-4,TGTGCCAGCAGCTTCATACTAGCCAAAAACATTCAGTACTTC,CASSFILAKNIQYF
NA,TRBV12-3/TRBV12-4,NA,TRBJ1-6,TGTGCCAGCAGTTTGGACGGGAGAGCAGGGCCCCTCCACTTT,CASSLDGRAGPLHF
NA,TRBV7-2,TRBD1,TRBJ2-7,TGTGCCAGCAGCGTTGTGGGACAGGCCTACGAGCAGTACTTC,CASSVVGQAYEQYF
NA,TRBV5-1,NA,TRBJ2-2,TGCGCCAGCAGCTTGACAGGGCTGCCCGGGGAGCTGTTTTTT,CASSLTGLPGELFF
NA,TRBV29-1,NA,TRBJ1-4,TGCAGCGTTGCAGGGTACTCAACTAATGAAAAACTGTTTTTT,CSVAGYSTNEKLFF
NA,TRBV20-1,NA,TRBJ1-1,TGCAGTGCTAAGATCGCACCACAATTGAACACTGAAGCTTTCTTT,CSAKIAPQLNTEAFF
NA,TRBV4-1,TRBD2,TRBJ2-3,TGCGCCAGCAGCCAAGATAGACTAGCCCTGAGGGATACGCAGTATTTT,CASSQDRLALRDTQYF
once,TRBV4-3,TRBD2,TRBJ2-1,TGCGCCAGCAGCCAAGATGCCCCCTGGGCGGAGCGGGGGGGATCGGGAAATGAGCAGTTCTTC,CASSQDAPWAERGGSGNEQFF
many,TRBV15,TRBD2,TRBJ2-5,TGTGCCACCAGCACGCGGGGGGGGACCCAGTACTTC,CATSTRGGTQYF
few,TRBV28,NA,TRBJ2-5,TGTGCCAGCAGCCCCCGAATGGAGACCCAGTACTTC,CASSPRMETQYF
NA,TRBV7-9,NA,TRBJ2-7,TGTGCCAGCAGCTTTCATCGGACAGGAGGGGACTACGAGCAGTACTTC,CASSFHRTGGDYEQYF
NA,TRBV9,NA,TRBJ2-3,TGTGCCAGCAGCGTAGGAAATCTGGTGGGCGATACGCAGTATTTT,CASSVGNLVGDTQYF
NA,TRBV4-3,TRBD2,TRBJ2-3,TGCGCCAGCAGCCAAGATCATGGGTCTAGCGGGGGGCTTAGCACAGATACGCAGTATTTT,CASSQDHGSSGGLSTDTQYF